The present TCR beta chain was sequenced within a study of blood T cell dynamics during melanoma immunotherapy. About this clone: Its antigen remains unknown. At the DNA level, this CDR3 is encoded by other sequences in the same sample as well.

Study-level findings and limits: Whether repertoire-driving clones were melanoma-specific could not be determined.

The J segment lost 8 bases and the V segment lost 7 bases, leaving 8 bases of the junction unmatched. Germline-derived CDR1 and CDR2 are MDHEN and SYDVKM. This CDR3 is 14 amino acids long. Time point: pre-treatment baseline. Sampling occurred pretreatment (T0) and at week 3 (W3), after cycle one of checkpoint blockade. Response was assessed by RECIST 1.1 at 12 weeks, except a couple of rapid progressors. Patients with prior systemic cancer treatment, concomitant immunosuppressants, or other active malignancies were excluded. Profiled with immunoSEQ multiplex PCR; TCRdb holds only in-frame clones, not every one. The data show 17,000 or so clones, approximately 83% seen once.

V usage is TRBV28 and J usage is TRBJ1-4, with 9 bases that match TRBD1. The specimen was blood, collected from a patient treated with checkpoint blockade. This sequence originates from a human donor with melanoma. The DNA for the CDR3 is TGTGCCAGCAATCCGGGACAGGGAGTAGAAAAACTGTTTTTT. Translated, it gives CASNPGQGVEKLFF.